Reported below is one T cell receptor beta chain. This clone was counted ten times or more. This receptor's antigen is unknown. No much larger clone is present one base from it, and per-base qualities are unavailable. For sequencing of the TCRbeta CDR3 region, genomic DNA was extracted from the sorted cells. The immunoSEQ Assay was used for sequencing of TCRbeta CDR3 regions. The table was pulled from immuneACCESS by TCRdb, which kept in-frame rearrangements only. Such tables lose some clones; where checked, under half of the loss comes from unresolved V genes, and the rest has no known cause. The sample table records about 79,000 clones; 88% of these occur just once. Clones ranked in the top ten supply approximately 4% of the sample. Patients with a history of autoimmune disease or receiving systemic immunosuppression were excluded from the trial. Peripheral blood for TCR sequencing was collected from all dose cohorts at baseline, on cycle 4 day 1, and on cycle 7 day 1. The samples were taken from a phase I, first-in-human, multicenter, open-label dose-escalation trial of ivuxolimab. Adults with locally advanced or metastatic melanoma, renal cell, hepatocellular, or head and neck squamous cell carcinoma were enrolled in the trial. CD4+ and CD8+ T cells were sorted separately from peripheral blood before TCR sequencing.

This record belongs to a study of OX40 agonist ivuxolimab in advanced cancers. Regarding the study in general: Ivuxolimab was a fully human IgG2 agonistic monoclonal antibody targeting the costimulatory receptor OX40 (CD134). Intravenous ivuxolimab was administered to patients every 2 weeks at six dose levels: 0.01, 0.1, 0.3, 1.5, 3 and 10 mg/kg. Of the roughly 52 dose-escalation patients, hepatocellular carcinoma was present in about 19, melanoma in about 15, renal cell carcinoma in 9 and head and neck cancer in 9. The dose-escalation cohort was about 86% male with a mean age of about 54 years, ranging from about 20 to 85. Prior anti-PD-1, anti-PD-L1 or anti-CTLA-4 therapy was permitted, and about 40% of dose-escalation patients had received checkpoint inhibitors. Partial responses occurred in three dose-escalation patients: two with cutaneous melanoma and one with hepatocellular carcinoma. Peripheral TCRbeta sequencing was intended to test whether TCR sequence diversity was altered and clonal T-cell expansion was caused by ivuxolimab. The monotherapy dose-escalation portion (N ≈ 50 patients) of the phase I ivuxolimab trial is reported in the paper.

What the study reported, not specific to this receptor: At doses of 0.1 to 3.0 mg/kg, clonal expansion of both CD4+ and CD8+ blood T cells was observed from baseline to week 6. Low levels of normalized T-cell clonal expansion were also seen in some nonresponding patients. After ivuxolimab, more expanded clones were found on average in CD8+ T cells than in CD4+ T cells. The antigen specificity of the peripheral T cells that underwent clonal expansion was not determined. Partial responders in the 0.1-3.0 mg/kg groups had among the lowest normalized peripheral clonal expansion, especially among CD8+ T cells.

According to the germline V gene, CDR1 reads MNHNS and CDR2 reads SASEGT. The CDR3 has 15 amino acids, counting the end cysteine and phenylalanine. Only CDR3 DNA is held: 45 bases, read in frame from base 1. V and J lose 6 bases and 7 bases, and a span of 19 bases separates them. This TCR derives from an adult with an advanced solid tumor such as melanoma, head and neck, liver or kidney cancer. The chain uses TRBV6-1 and TRBJ1-5, with TRBD1 perhaps the D gene, on 6 matching bases. The sequencing used CD4+ or CD8+ T cells sorted from blood, collected in a trial of the OX40 agonist ivuxolimab. The DNA reads as follows: TGTGCCAGCAGCGTTGGAGGGGGGGGTTTGCAGCCCCAGCATTTT. It translates to CASSVGGGGLQPQHF.